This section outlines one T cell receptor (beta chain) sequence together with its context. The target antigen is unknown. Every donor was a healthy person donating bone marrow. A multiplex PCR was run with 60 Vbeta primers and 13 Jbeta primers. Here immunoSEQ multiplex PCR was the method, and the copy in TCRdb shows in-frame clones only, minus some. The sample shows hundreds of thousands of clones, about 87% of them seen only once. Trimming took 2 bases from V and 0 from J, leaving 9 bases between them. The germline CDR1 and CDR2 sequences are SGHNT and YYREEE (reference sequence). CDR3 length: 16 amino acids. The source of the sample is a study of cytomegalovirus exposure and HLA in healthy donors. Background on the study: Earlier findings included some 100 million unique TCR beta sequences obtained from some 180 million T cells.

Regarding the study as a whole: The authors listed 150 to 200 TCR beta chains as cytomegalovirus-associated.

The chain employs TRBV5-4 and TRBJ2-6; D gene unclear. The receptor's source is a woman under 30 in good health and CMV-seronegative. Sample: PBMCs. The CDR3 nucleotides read TGTGCCAGCAGCTTTAGATCTACCTCTGGGGCCAACGTCCTGACTTTC. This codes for CASSFRSTSGANVLTF.